The clone carrying this T cell receptor beta chain showed up many times. Its antigen is as yet unknown. The CDR3 is made up of 17 amino acids. Per the germline V gene, CDR1 is SGHNT and CDR2 is YYREEE (reference sequence). Deletions cut 3 bases from V and 7 bases from J, with 22 bases between. This entry comes from a study of breast tumors, draining lymph nodes, adjacent tissues. Study-level points and caveats: That most tumor T cells come from lymph nodes remained unproven. Luminal-like breast cancer showed significantly greater tumor-nontumor repertoire similarity than basal-like breast cancer did.

TCRdb reprocessed the multiplex PCR reads via MiXCR and lists one record per CDR3 protein. The table lists approximately 40,000 distinct CDR3 sequences, 36% of them singletons. What was sequenced was breast tumor tissue. The clonotype was recovered from a female donor with breast cancer. Some clones in this sample may be carry-over from other donors' samples. The rearrangement uses TRBV5-4 and TRBJ2-2; D gene uncertain. CDR3 bases: TGTGCCAGCAGCTCTTTGTCGGCCCTTGGGTACGGCGGGGAGCTGTTTTTT. Its translation: CASSSLSALGYGGELFF.